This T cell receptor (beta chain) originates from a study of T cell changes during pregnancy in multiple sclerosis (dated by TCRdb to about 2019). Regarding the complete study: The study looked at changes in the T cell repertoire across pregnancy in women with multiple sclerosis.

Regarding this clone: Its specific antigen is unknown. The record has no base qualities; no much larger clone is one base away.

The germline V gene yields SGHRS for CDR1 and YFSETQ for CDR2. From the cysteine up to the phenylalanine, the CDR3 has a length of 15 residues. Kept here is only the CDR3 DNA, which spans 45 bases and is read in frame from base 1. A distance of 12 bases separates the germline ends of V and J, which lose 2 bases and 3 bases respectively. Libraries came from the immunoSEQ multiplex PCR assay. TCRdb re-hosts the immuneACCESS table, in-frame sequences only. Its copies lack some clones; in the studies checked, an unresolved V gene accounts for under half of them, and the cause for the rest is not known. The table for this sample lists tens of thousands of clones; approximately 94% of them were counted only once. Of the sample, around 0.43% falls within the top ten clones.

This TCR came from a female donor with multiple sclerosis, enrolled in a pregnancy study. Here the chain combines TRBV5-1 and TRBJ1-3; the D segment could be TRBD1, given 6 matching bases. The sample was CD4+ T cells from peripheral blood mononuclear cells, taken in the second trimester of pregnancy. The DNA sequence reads TGCGCCAGCAGCTTTATGGGACAAAGTGGAAACACCATATATTTT. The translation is CASSFMGQSGNTIYF. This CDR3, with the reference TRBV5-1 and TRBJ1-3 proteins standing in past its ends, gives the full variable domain KAGVTQTPRYLIKTRGQQVTLSCSPISGHRSVSWYQQTPGQGLQFLFEYFSETQRNKGNFPGRFSGRQFSNSRSEMNVSTLELGDSALYLCASSFMGQSGNTIYFGEGSWLTVV.